Listed below are T cell receptor beta chains from one sample, sequenced in a study of control samples from healthy donors and cancer patients. The protocol was immunoSEQ multiplex PCR, while the TCRdb copy is restricted to in-frame clones and leaves out a portion. The data contain some 410,000 clones, 80% to 95% of them seen just once; the ten biggest clones take up approximately 6.3%. The sequenced sample was PBMCs. The source of these receptors is a man between 35 and 55 years old with head and neck cancer. The conserved cysteine and the conserved F or W are not part of the CDR3 here. Clone size is shown for a subset of rows, as once, few, many or a class of expanded clone.

size: once
J: TRBJ1-6
V: TRBV12-3/TRBV12-4
length: 11
CDR3: ASRPTLGSPLH

size: NA
J: TRBJ2-3
V: TRBV23-1
length: 14
CDR3: ASNAGGAWSTDTQY

size: NA
J: TRBJ1-5
V: TRBV6-2/TRBV6-3
length: 13
CDR3: ASSYSGPSNQPQH

size: NA
J: TRBJ1-2
V: TRBV18
length: 11
CDR3: ASSPDTSYGYT

size: NA
J: TRBJ1-5
V: TRBV5-1
length: 12
CDR3: ASSPAGSNQPQH

size: few
J: TRBJ2-1
V: TRBV3-1/TRBV3-2
length: 14
CDR3: ASSQDGGYSYNEQF

size: NA
J: TRBJ1-4
V: TRBV20-1
length: 8
CDR3: GTGGEKLF

size: NA
J: TRBJ1-1
V: TRBV7-8
length: 13
CDR3: ASSLGTGGNTEAF

size: NA
J: TRBJ2-7
V: TRBV9
length: 12
CDR3: ASSATGLLYEQY

size: NA
J: TRBJ2-2
V: TRBV28
length: 13
CDR3: ASSSGGANTGELF

size: NA
J: TRBJ2-3
V: TRBV28
length: 8
CDR3: ASSFDTQY

size: NA
J: TRBJ2-7
V: TRBV18
length: 10
CDR3: ASSPNSYEQY

size: NA
J: TRBJ2-2
V: TRBV27
length: 15
CDR3: ASSSKWAGANTGELF

size: NA
J: TRBJ1-1
V: TRBV11-2
length: 15
CDR3: ASSLAWTPLSGTEAF

size: NA
J: TRBJ2-7
V: TRBV9
length: 13
CDR3: ASSVASGGSYEQY

size: NA
J: TRBJ2-7
V: TRBV19
length: 12
CDR3: ASSIATEAYEQY

size: once
J: TRBJ1-3
V: TRBV30
length: 14
CDR3: AWSAPVRISGNTIY

size: NA
J: TRBJ2-7
V: TRBV27
length: 13
CDR3: ASSTFTGDSYEQY

size: NA
J: TRBJ2-7
V: TRBV10-3
length: 11
CDR3: AISPGQADEQY

size: NA
J: TRBJ1-1
V: TRBV28
length: 13
CDR3: ASSSPGQADTEAF

size: NA
J: TRBJ2-5
V: TRBV19
length: 14
CDR3: ASSFFLGQGEETQY

size: once
J: TRBJ1-1
V: TRBV5-5
length: 11
CDR3: ATAVMMNTEAF